Included here is one T cell receptor (beta chain) sequence, with context. Its specificity is unknown. CDR1 is SGHRS and CDR2 is YFSETQ in the germline V gene. CDR3 length equals 15 residues. The ends were cut back, 0 bases at V and 5 bases at J, with 14 bases in the middle. PCR amplification relied on 60 Vbeta primers (plus 13 Jbeta primers). Generated by immunoSEQ multiplex PCR, the TCRdb table keeps only in-frame clones and is missing some. The table includes 30,000 to 35,000 clones, 80% to 90% detected once. The data were obtained in a study of cytomegalovirus exposure and HLA in healthy donors. In the study overall: Early release data held 75 million to 100 million unique TCRs from HLA-typed donors. Whole-study results and caveats: The study designated 150 or so TCR beta chains cytomegalovirus-associated. The HLA-A and HLA-B alleles of most subjects were reportedly predicted accurately from TCR beta sequences. The classifier was said to identify cytomegalovirus status with high specificity and sensitivity.

The V and J genes are TRBV5-1 and TRBJ2-5; tentative D call: TRBD1 (5 bases). The sequence came from a woman younger than 30 in good health and CMV-seronegative. Sequenced material: PBMCs. CDR3 nucleotide sequence: TGCGCCAGCAGCTTGGGTACACTCGCAGGGGAGACCCAGTACTTC. Its protein is CASSLGTLAGETQYF.